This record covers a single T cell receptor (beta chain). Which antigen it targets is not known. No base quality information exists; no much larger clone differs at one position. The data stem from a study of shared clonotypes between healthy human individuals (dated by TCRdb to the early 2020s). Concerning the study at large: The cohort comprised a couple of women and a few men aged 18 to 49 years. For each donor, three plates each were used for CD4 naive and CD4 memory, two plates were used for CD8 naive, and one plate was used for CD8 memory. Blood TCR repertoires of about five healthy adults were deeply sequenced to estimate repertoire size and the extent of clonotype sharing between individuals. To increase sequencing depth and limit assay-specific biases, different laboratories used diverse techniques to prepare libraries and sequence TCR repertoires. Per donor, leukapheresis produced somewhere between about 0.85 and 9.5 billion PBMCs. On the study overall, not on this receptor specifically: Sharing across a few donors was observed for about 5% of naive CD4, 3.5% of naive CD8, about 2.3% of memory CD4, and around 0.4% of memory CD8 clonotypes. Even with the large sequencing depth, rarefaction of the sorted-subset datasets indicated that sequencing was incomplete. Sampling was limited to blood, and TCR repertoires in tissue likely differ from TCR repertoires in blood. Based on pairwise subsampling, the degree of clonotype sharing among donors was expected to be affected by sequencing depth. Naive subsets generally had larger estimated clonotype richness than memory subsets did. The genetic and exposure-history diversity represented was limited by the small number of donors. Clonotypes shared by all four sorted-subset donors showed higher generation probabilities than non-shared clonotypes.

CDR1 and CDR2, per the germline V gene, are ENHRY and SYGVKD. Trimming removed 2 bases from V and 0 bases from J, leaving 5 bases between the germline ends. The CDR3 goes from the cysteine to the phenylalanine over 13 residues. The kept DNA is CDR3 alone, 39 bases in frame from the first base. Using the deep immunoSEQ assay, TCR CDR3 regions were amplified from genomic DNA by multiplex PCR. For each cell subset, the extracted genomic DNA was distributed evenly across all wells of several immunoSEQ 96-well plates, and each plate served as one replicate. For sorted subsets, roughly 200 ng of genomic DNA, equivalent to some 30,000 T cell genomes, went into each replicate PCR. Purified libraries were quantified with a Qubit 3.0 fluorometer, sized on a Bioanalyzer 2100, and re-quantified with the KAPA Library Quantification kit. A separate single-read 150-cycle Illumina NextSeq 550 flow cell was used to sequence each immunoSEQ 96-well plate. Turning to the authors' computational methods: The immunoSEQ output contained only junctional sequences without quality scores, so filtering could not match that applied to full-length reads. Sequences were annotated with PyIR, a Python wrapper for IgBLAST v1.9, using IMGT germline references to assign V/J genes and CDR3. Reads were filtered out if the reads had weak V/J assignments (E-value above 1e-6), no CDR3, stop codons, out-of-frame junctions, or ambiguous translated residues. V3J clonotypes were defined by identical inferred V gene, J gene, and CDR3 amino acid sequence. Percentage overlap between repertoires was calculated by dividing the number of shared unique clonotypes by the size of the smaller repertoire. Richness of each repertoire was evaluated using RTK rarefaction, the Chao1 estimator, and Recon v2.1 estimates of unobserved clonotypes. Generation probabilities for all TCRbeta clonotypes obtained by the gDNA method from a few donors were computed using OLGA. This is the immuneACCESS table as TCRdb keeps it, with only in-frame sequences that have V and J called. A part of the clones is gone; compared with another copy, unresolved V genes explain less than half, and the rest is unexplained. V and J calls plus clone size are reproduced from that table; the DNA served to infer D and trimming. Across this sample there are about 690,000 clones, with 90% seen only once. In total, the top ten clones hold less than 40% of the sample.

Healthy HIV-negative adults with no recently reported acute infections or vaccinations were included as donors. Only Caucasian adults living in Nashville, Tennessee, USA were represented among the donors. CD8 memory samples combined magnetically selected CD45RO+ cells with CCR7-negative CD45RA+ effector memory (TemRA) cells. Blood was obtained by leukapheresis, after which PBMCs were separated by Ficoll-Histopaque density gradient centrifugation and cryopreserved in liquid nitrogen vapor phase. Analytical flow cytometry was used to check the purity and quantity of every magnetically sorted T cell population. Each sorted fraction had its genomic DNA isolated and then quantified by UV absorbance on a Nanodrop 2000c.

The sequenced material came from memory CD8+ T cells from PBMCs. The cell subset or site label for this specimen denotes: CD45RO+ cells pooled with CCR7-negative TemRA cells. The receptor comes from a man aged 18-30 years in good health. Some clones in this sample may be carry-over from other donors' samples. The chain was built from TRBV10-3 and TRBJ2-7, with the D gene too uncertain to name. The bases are TGTGCCATCAGTGAGGGCAGCTCCTACGAGCAGTACTTC. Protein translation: CAISEGSSYEQYF.